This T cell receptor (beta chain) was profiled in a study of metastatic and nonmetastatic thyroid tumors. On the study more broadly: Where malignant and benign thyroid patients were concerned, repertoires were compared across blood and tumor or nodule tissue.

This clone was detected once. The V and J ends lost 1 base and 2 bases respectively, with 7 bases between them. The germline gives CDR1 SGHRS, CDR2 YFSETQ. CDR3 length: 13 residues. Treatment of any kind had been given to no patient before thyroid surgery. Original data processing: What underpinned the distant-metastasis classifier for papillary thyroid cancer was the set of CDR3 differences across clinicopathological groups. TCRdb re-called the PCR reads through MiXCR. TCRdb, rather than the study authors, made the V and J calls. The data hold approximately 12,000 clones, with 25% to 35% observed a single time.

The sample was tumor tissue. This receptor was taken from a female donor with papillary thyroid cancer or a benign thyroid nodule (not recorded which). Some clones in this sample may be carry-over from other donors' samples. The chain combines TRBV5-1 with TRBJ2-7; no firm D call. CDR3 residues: CASSLSGTYEQYF. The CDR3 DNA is TGCGCCAGCAGCTTGAGTGGGACCTACGAGCAGTACTTC. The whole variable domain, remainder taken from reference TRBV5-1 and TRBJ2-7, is KAGVTQTPRYLIKTRGQQVTLSCSPISGHRSVSWYQQTPGQGLQFLFEYFSETQRNKGNFPGRFSGRQFSNSRSEMNVSTLELGDSALYLCASSLSGTYEQYFGPGTRLTVT.